This TCR beta chain was found in a study of cytomegalovirus exposure and HLA in healthy donors. After removal of 4 bases from V and 1 base from J, the junction contained 8 bases not matched to a gene. In germline, CDR1 is SGDLS, CDR2 YYNGEE. The CDR3 is 17 residues long. The PCR used 60 Vbeta and 13 Jbeta primers. The repertoire was sequenced with immunoSEQ multiplex PCR; TCRdb's copy has only in-frame clones and lacks some. This sample has about 190,000 clones, with about four fifths found just once. The rearrangement joins TRBV9 to TRBJ2-1, with 10 nucleotides matching TRBD2. This clonotype was sampled from a woman aged 18 to 35 in good health and CMV-seronegative. Sequenced material: PBMCs. The CDR3 region is CASSFRTSGDSYNEQFF. CDR3 nucleotides: TGTGCCAGCAGCTTCCGGACTAGCGGAGATTCCTACAATGAGCAGTTCTTC.